The 7 T cell receptor beta chains below come from one sample, sequenced in a study of cytotoxic CD8 clonotypes in ibrutinib-treated CLL. Clones were read by immunoSEQ multiplex PCR, and TCRdb kept only the in-frame ones, dropping some. The data hold nearly 85,000 clones, with roughly 83% observed a single time. The sequenced sample was PBMCs, obtained after 12 months of ibrutinib treatment. These receptors were obtained from a human donor with chronic lymphocytic leukemia.

This chain joins TRBV19 and TRBJ2-7; 10 nucleotides line up with TRBD1. The CDR3 runs 15 residues. Per germline, CDR1 LNHDA and CDR2 SQIVND (reference sequence). V shed 6 bases and J 5 bases; nucleotides not matched to a gene: 10. This CDR3 is CASSTGTGVVDEQYF. CDR3 in DNA: TGTGCCAGTAGCACCGGGACAGGGGTTGTCGACGAGCAGTACTTC.

The gene calls are TRBV9 and TRBJ1-3, with TRBD1 as a possible D gene (5 bases). CDR1 SGDLS and CDR2 YYNGEE come from the germline V gene. The CDR3 loop spans 15 amino acids. V gave up 4 bases and J gave up 2 bases, with 13 bases separating them. The CDR3 DNA reads as TGTGCCAGCAGCACCCTGGGGGGAACTGGAAACACCATATATTTT. Protein: CASSTLGGTGNTIYF.

This clone was seen more than once but under ten times. The rearrangement joins TRBV4-2 to TRBJ2-7, with D perhaps matching TRBD2 (6 bases). The CDR3 contains 13 residues. Germline loops: CDR1 LGHNA, CDR2 YNFKEQ. The V and J ends lost 5 bases and 3 bases respectively, with 11 bases between them. In DNA, the CDR3 is TGTGCCAGCAGCAGGGACTCGCTCTACGAGCAGTACTTC. It specifies CASSRDSLYEQYF.

The chain employs TRBV7-2 and TRBJ2-1, with 9 bases aligning to TRBD2. With 7 bases clipped from V and 7 bases from J, the junction kept 11 bases outside the gene matches. The CDR3 extends over 15 amino acids. CDR1 and CDR2 from the germline V gene are SGHTA and FQGNSA. DNA for the CDR3: TGTGCCAGCACCGCTGGGGCGGGGGGGTGGAATGAGCAGTTCTTC. Protein product: CASTAGAGGWNEQFF. Full variable domain (rest looked up from reference TRBV7-2 and TRBJ2-1): GAGVSQSPSNKVTEKGKDVELRCDPISGHTALYWYRQSLGQGLEFLIYFQGNSAPDKSGLPSDRFSAERTGGSVSTLTIQRTQQEDSAVYLCASTAGAGGWNEQFFGPGTRLTVL.

This chain connects TRBV28 to TRBJ1-2, with no clear D. Deletions cut 8 bases from V and 4 bases from J, with 11 bases between. This CDR3 contains 12 residues. Germline-derived CDR1 and CDR2 are MDHEN and SYDVKM. CDR3 loop: CASHRQSYGYTF. In DNA form, the CDR3 reads TGTGCCAGCCACCGGCAAAGCTATGGCTACACCTTC.

This chain connects TRBV9 to TRBJ1-4, with 10 bases fitting TRBD1. CDR3 length: 14 amino acids. Per the germline V gene, CDR1 is SGDLS and CDR2 is YYNGEE. V lost 3 bases, J lost 7 bases, and 3 bases stayed unmatched. CDR3 bases: TGTGCCAGCAGCGCCGGGACAGGGGTTGAAAAACTGTTTTTT. Protein: CASSAGTGVEKLFF.

The rearrangement links TRBV5-4 to TRBJ2-1, with D perhaps TRBD1 or TRBD2 (6 bases each). Trimming stripped 5 bases from V and 6 bases from J, with 21 bases between. The CDR3 loop spans 16 amino acids. CDR1 is SGHNT and CDR2 is YYREEE in the germline V gene (reference sequence). Here the CDR3 DNA reads TGTGCCAGCAGTTCCCCGAGGGGGGAGAACTTCAATGAGCAGTTCTTC. Its translation is CASSSPRGENFNEQFF.